Sequencing of this T cell receptor beta chain was carried out in a study of T cell repertoires in cytomegalovirus infection. Study background: Both CMV infection and a matching HLA type were indicated by public TCR beta signatures.

The CDR3 runs to 11 residues. The germline V and J ends were trimmed by 6 bases and 6 bases, with 6 bases remaining between them. This clonotype has only a few counts. The antigen remains unidentified. TCRdb analysed the reads with MiXCR anew, one entry per CDR3 protein. This table has roughly 860,000 distinct CDR3 sequences, 32% appearing once. This sequence was found in a human donor in good health (CMV status not recorded). Some clones in this sample may be carry-over from other donors' samples. The chain couples TRBV12-3 or TRBV12-4 to TRBJ1-3; D unresolved. The sequencing used cultured CD8+ T cells from PBMCs, collected from culture after CMV antigen stimulation. CDR3 sequence (DNA): TGTGCCAGCAGGATCCAAAACACCATATATTTT. This gives the protein CASRIQNTIYF.